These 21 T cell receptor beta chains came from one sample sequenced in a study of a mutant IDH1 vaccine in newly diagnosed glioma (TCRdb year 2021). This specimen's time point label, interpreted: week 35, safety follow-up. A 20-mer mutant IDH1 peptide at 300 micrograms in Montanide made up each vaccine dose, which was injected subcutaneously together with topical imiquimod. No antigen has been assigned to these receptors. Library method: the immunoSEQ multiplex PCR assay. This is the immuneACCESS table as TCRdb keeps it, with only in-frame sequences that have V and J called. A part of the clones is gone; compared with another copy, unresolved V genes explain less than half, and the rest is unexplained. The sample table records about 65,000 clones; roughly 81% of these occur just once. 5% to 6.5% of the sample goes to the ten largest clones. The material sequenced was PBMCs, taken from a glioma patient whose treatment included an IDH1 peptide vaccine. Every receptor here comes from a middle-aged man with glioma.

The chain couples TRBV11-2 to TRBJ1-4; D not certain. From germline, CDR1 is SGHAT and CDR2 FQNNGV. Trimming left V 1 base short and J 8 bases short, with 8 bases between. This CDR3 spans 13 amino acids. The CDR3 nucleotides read TGTGCCAGCAGCTTAGCCATTAAGGAAAAACTGTTTTTT. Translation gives CASSLAIKEKLFF.

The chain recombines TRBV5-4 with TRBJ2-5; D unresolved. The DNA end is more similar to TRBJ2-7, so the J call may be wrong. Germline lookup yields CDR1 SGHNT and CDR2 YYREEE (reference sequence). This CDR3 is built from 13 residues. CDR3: CASSLEGRREQYF. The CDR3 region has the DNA TGTGCCAGCAGCTTGGAAGGGCGTCGCGAGCAGTACTTC.

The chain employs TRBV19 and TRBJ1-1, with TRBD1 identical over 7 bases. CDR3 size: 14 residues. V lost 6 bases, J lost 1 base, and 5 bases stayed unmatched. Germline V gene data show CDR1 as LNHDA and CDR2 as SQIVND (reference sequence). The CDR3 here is CASRQQGSNTEAFF. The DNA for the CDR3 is TGTGCCAGTAGGCAACAGGGGTCGAACACTGAAGCTTTCTTT.

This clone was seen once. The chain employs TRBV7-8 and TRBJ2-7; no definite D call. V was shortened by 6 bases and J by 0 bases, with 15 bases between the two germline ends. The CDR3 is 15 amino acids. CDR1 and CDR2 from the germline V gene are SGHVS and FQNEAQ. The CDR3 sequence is CASRAATQSSYEQYF. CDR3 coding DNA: TGTGCCAGCAGGGCGGCGACGCAGAGCTCCTACGAGCAGTACTTC. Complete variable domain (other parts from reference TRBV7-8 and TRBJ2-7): GAGVSQSPRYKVAKRGQDVALRCDPISGHVSLFWYQQALGQGPEFLTYFQNEAQLDKSGLPSDRFFAERPEGSVSTLKIQRTQQEDSAVYLCASRAATQSSYEQYFGPGTRLTVT.

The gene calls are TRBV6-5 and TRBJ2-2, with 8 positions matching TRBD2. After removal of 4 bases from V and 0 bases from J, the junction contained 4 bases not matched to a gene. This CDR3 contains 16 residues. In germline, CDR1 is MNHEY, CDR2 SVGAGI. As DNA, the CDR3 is TGTGCCAGCAGTTGGGTAGCGGGATCGAACACCGGGGAGCTGTTTTTT. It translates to CASSWVAGSNTGELFF.

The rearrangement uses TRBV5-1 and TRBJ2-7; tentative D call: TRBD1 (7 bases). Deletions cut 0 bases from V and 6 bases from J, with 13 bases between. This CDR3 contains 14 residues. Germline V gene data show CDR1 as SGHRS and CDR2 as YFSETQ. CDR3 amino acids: CASSLAGGGFEQYF. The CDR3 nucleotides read TGCGCCAGCAGCTTGGCAGGAGGGGGCTTCGAGCAGTACTTC.

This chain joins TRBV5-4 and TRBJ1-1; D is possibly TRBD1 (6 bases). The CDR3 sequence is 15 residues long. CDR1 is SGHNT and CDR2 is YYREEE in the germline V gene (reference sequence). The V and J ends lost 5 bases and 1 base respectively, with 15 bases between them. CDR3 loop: CASSPLGGRNTEAFF. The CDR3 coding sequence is TGTGCCAGCAGTCCCCTTGGGGGCAGGAACACTGAAGCTTTCTTT.

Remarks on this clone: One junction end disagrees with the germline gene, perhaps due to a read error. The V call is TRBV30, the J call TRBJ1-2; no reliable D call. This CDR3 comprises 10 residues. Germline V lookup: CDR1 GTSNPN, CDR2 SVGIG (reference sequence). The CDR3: CAWSHYGYTF. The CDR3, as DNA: TGTGCCTGGAGTCACTACGGCTACACCTTC.

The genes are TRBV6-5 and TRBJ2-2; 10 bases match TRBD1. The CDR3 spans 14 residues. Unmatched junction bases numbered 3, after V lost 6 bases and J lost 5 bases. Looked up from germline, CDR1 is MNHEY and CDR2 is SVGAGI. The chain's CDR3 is CASRWGQGTGELFF. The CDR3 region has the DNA TGTGCCAGCAGGTGGGGACAGGGGACCGGGGAGCTGTTTTTT.

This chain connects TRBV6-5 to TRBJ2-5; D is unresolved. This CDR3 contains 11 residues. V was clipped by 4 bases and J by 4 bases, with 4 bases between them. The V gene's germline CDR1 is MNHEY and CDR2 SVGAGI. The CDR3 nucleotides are TGTGCCAGCAGTTTCGGAGAGACCCAGTACTTC. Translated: CASSFGETQYF.

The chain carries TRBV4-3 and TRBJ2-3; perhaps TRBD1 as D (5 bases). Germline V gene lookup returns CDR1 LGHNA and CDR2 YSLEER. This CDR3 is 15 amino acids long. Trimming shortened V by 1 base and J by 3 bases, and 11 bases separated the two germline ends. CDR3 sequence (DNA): TGCGCCAGCAGCCAAGTGGGGCAAGGGACAGATACGCAGTATTTT. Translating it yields CASSQVGQGTDTQYF.

This CDR3 reads CASSAPTGFIETQYF. Written as DNA, the CDR3 is TGTGCCAGCAGCGCCCCGACAGGGTTCATAGAGACCCAGTACTTC. The rearrangement uses TRBV9 and TRBJ2-5; TRBD1 aligns across 7 bases. The CDR3 runs 15 residues. Per germline, CDR1 SGDLS and CDR2 YYNGEE. J lost 4 bases, V lost 3 bases, and 9 bases had no gene match.

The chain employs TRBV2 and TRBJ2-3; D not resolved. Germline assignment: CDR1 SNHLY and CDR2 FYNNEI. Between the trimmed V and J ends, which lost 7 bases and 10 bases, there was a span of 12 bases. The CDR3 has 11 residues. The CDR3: CASTVSGAQYF. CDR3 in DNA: TGTGCCAGCACGGTCTCGGGCGCGCAGTATTTT.

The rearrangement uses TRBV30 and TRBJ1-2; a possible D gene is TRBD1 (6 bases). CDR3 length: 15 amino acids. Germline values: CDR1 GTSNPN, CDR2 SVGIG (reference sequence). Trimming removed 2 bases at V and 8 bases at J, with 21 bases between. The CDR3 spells CAWSSGAGAVYGYTF. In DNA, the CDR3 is TGTGCCTGGAGTTCAGGGGCAGGGGCTGTATACGGCTACACCTTC.

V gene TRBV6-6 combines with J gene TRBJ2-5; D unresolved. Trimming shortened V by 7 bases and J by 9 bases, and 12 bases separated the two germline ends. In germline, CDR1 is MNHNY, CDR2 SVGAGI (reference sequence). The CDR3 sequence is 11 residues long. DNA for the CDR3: TGTGCCAGCACGGACCGTGGGGCCCAGTACTTC. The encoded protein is CASTDRGAQYF.

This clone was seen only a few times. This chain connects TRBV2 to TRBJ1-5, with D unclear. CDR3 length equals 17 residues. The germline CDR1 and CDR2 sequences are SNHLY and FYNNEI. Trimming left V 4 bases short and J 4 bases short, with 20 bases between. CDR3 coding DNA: TGTGCCAGCAGTGGGTTTAGCGGCAGGATAGCGAATCAGCCCCAGCATTTT. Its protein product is CASSGFSGRIANQPQHF.

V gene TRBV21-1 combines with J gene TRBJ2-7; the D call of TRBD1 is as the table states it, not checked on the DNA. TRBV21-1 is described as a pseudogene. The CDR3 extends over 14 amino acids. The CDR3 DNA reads TGTGCCAGCCATCCGACAGGTCTGCCGGACGAGCAGTACTTC. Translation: CASHPTGLPDEQYF.

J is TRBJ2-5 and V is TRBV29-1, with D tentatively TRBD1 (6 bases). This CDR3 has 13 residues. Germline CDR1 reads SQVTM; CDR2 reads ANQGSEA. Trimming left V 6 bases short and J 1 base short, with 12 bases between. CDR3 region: CSVGDRFQETQYF. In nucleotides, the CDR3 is TGCAGCGTCGGCGACAGGTTCCAAGAGACCCAGTACTTC.

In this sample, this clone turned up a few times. Here the CDR3 DNA reads TGTGCCAGCAGCTCGGGACGGAACTATGGCTACACCTTC. Translating it yields CASSSGRNYGYTF. The chain combines TRBV11-2 with TRBJ1-2; possibly TRBD1 for D (5 bases). The CDR3 length is 13 residues. V lost 4 bases and J lost 2, with 8 bases in between. The germline CDR1 and CDR2 sequences are SGHAT and FQNNGV.

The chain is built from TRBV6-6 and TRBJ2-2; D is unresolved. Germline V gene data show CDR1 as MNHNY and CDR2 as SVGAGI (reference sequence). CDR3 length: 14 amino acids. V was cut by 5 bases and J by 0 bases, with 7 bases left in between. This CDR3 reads CASSHTANTGELFF. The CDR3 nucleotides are TGTGCCAGCAGTCATACAGCGAACACCGGGGAGCTGTTTTTT.

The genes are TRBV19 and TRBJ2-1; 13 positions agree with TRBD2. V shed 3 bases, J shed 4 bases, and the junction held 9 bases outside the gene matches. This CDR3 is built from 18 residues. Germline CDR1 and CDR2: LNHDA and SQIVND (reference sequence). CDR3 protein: CASSILAPLAGGYNEQFF. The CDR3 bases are TGTGCCAGTAGTATCTTAGCCCCACTAGCGGGAGGGTACAATGAGCAGTTCTTC.